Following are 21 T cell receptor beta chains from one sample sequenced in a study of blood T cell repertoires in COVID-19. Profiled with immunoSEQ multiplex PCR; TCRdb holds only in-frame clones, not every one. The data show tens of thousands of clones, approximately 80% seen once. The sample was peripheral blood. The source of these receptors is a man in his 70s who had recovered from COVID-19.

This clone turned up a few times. The CDR3 coding sequence is TGTGCCAGCAGCCAAGGGACAGGGACCCAAGAGACCCAGTACTTC. This translates into CASSQGTGTQETQYF. The J gene is TRBJ2-5, the V gene TRBV3-1 (or the pseudogene TRBV3-2); 8 bases match TRBD1. The CDR3 covers 15 residues. With 1 base clipped from V and 1 base from J, the junction kept 2 bases outside the gene matches. CDR1 is LGHDT and CDR2 is YNNKEL in the germline V gene (reference sequence).

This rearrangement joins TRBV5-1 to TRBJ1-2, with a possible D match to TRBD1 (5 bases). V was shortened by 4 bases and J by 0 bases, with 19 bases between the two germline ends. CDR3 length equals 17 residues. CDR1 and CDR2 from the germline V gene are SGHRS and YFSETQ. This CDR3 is CASSREGRAGTNYGYTF. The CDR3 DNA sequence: TGCGCCAGCAGCCGTGAGGGCAGGGCGGGAACTAACTATGGCTACACCTTC.

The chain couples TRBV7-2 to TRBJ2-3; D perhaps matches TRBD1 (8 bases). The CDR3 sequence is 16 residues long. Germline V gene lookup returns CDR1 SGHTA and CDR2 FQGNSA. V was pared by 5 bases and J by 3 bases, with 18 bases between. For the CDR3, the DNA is TGTGCCAGCAGCCCACAGGGGGGGTCCCAGACAGATACGCAGTATTTT. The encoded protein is CASSPQGGSQTDTQYF.

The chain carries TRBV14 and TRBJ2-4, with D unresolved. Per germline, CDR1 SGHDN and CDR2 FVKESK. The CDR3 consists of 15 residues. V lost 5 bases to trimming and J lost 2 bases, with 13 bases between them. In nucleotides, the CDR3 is TGTGCCAGCAGCTCCCGGAGTGACTCCAAAAACATTCAGTACTTC. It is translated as CASSSRSDSKNIQYF.

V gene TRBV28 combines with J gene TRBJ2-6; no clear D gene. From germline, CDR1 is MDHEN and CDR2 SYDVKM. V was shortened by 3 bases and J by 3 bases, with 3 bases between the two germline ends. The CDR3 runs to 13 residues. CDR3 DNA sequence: TGTGCCAGCAGTTTGAGTGGGGCCAACGTCCTGACTTTC. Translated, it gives CASSLSGANVLTF.

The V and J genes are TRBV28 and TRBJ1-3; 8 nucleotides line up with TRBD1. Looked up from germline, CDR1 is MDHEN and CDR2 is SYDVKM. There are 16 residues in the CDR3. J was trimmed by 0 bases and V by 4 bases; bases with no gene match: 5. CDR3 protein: CASSSPGQVSGNTIYF. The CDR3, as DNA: TGTGCCAGCAGTTCACCGGGACAGGTCTCTGGAAACACCATATATTTT. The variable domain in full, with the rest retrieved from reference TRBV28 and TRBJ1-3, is DVKVTQSSRYLVKRTGEKVFLECVQDMDHENMFWYRQDPGLGLRLIYFSYDVKMKEKGDIPEGYSVSREKKERFSLILESASTNQTSMYLCASSSPGQVSGNTIYFGEGSWLTVV.

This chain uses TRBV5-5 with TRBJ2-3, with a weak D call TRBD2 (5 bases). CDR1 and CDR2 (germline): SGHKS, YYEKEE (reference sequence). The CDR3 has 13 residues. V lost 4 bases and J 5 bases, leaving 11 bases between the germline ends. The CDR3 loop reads CASSPWERDTQYF. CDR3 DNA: TGTGCCAGCAGCCCCTGGGAGAGAGATACGCAGTATTTT.

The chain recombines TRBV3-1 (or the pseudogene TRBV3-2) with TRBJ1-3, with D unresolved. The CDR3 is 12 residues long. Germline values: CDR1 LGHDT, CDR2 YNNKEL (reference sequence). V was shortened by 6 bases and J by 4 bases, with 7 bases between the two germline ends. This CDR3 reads CASRSQGNTIYF. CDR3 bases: TGTGCCAGCAGAAGTCAGGGAAACACCATATATTTT.

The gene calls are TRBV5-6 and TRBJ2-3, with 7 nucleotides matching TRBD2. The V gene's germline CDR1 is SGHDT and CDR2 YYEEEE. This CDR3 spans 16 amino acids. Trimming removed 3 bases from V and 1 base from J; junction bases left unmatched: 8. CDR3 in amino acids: CASSSTGTTRTDTQYF. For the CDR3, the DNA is TGTGCCAGCAGCTCAACCGGGACTACCCGCACAGATACGCAGTATTTT.

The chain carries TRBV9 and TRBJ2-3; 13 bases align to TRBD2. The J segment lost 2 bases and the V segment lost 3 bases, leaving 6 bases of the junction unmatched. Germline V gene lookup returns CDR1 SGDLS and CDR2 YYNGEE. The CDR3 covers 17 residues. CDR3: CASSARGLAGNTDTQYF. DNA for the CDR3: TGTGCCAGCAGCGCGAGGGGACTAGCGGGAAACACAGATACGCAGTATTTT.

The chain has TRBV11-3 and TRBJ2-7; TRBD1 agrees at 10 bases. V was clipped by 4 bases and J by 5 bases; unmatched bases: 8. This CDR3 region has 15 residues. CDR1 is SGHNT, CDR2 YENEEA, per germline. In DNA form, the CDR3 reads TGTGCCAGCAGCTCAAGACAGGGGGCTAAGAACGAGCAGTACTTC. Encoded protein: CASSSRQGAKNEQYF.

The CDR3 spells CASSLGTGIFDEQYF. CDR3 nucleotide sequence: TGCGCCAGCAGCCTTGGGACAGGGATTTTCGACGAGCAGTACTTC. The chain employs TRBV4-3 and TRBJ2-7, with 9 bases identical to TRBD1. V gave up 4 bases and J gave up 5 bases; unmatched junction bases: 9. Germline CDR1 LGHNA, CDR2 YSLEER. This CDR3 region has 15 residues.

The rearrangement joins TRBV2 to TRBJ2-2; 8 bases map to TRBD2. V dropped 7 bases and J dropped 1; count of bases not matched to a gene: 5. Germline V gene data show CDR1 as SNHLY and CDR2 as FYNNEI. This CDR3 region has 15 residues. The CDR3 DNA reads TGTGCCAGCACCCCGACTAGCGTGAACACCGGGGAGCTGTTTTTT. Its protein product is CASTPTSVNTGELFF.

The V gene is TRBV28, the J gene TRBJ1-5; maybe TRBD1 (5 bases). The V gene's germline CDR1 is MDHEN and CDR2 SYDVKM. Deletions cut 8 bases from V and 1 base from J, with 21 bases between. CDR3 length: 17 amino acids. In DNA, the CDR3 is TGTGCCAGCCGGGGGTTGGGGGGACGGCCAAGCAATCAGCCCCAGCATTTT. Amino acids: CASRGLGGRPSNQPQHF.

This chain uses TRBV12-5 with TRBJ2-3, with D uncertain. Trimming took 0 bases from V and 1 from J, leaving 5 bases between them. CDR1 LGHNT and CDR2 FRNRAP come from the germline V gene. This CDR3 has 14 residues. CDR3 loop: CASGLVAGTDTQYF. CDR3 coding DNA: TGTGCTAGTGGTTTGGTGGCGGGCACAGATACGCAGTATTTT.

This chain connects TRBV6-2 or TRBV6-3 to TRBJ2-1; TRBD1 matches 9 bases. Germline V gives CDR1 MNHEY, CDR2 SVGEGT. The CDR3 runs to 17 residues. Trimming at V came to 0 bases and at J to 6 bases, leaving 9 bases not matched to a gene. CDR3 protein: CASSYSSGTGLANEQFF. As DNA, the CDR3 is TGTGCCAGCAGTTACTCGTCCGGGACAGGGCTGGCCAATGAGCAGTTCTTC.

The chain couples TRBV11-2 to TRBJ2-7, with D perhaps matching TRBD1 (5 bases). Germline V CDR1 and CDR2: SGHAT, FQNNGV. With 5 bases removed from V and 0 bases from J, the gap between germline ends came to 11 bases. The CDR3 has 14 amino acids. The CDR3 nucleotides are TGTGCCAGCAGCCCCAGGGTCCGCTCCTACGAGCAGTACTTC. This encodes CASSPRVRSYEQYF.

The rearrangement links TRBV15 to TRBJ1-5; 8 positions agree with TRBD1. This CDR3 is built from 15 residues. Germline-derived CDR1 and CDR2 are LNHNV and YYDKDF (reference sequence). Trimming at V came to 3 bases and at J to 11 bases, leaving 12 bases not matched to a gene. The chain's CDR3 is CATSSDRGKMVTQHF. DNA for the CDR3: TGTGCCACCAGCAGCGACAGGGGAAAGATGGTGACCCAGCATTTT.

CDR3 sequence: CASRLGSNEQFF. The CDR3 DNA follows: TGTGCCAGCAGACTAGGATCGAATGAGCAGTTCTTC. The V call is TRBV7-2, the J call TRBJ2-1, with TRBD2 as a possible D gene (5 bases). The length of the CDR3 is 12 residues. Germline values: CDR1 SGHTA, CDR2 FQGNSA. The germline V and J ends were trimmed by 6 bases and 7 bases, with 10 bases remaining between them.

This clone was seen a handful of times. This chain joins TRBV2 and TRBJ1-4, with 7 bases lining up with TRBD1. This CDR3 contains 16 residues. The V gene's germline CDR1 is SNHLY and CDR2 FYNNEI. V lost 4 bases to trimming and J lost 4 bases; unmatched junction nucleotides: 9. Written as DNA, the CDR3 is TGTGCCAGCAGTGTTTATCCGGGACAGAATAATGAAAAACTGTTTTTT. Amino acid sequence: CASSVYPGQNNEKLFF.

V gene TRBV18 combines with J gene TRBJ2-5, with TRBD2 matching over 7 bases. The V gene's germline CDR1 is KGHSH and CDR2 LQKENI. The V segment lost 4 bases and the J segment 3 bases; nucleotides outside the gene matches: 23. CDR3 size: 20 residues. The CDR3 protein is CASSRFREVGKFSGEETQYF. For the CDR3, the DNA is TGTGCCAGCTCACGATTCAGGGAGGTGGGCAAGTTCAGCGGGGAAGAGACCCAGTACTTC.